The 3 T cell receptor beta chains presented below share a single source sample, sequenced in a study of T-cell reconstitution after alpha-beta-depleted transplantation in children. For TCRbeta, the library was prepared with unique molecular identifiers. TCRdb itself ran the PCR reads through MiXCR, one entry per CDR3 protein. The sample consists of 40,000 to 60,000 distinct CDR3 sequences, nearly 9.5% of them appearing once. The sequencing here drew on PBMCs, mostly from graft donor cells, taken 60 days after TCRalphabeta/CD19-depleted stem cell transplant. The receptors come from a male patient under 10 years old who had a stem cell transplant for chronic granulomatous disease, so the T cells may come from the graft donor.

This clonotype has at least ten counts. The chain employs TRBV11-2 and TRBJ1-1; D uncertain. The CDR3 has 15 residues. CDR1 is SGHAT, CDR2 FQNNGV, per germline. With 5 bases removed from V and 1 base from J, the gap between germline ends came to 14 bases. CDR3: CASSTFRYANTEAFF. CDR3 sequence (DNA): TGTGCCAGCAGCACCTTCCGTTACGCGAACACTGAAGCTTTCTTT.

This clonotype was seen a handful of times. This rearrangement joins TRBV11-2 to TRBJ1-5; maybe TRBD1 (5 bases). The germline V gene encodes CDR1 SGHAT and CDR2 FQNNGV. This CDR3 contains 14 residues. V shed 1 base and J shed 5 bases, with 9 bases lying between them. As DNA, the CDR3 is TGTGCCAGCAGCTTAGGGGGGAGAGATCAGCCCCAGCATTTT. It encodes CASSLGGRDQPQHF.

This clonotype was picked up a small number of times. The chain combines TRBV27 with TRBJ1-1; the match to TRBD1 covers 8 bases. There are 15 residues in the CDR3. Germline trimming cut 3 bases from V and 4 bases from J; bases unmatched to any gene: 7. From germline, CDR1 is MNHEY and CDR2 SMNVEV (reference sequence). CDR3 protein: CASSFSYGTGTEAFF. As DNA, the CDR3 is TGTGCCAGCAGTTTTTCTTACGGGACAGGCACTGAAGCTTTCTTT.